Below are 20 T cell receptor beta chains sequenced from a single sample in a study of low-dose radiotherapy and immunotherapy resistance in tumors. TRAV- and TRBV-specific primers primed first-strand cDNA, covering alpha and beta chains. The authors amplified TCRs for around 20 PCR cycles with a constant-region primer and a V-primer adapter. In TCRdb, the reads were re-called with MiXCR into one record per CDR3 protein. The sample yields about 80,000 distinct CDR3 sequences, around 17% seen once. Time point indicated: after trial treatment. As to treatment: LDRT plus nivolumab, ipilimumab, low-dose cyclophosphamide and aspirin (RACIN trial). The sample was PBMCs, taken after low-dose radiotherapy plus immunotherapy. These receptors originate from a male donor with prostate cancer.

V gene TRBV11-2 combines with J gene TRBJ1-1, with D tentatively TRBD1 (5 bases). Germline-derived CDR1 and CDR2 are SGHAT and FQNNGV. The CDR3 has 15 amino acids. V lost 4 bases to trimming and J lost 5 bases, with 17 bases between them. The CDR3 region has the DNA TGTGCCAGCAGCTCCTCCAGGACTGGGGGGACTGAAGCTTTCTTT. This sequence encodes CASSSSRTGGTEAFF.

The CDR3 sequence is CASSGNYGYTF. As DNA, the CDR3 is TGCGCCAGCAGCGGGAACTATGGCTACACCTTC. The chain employs TRBV5-1 and TRBJ1-2, with D unresolved. CDR3 length equals 11 residues. The V gene's germline CDR1 is SGHRS and CDR2 YFSETQ. V was shortened by 4 bases and J by 2 bases, with 3 bases between the two germline ends. The full variable domain, its missing parts supplied by reference TRBV5-1 and TRBJ1-2, is KAGVTQTPRYLIKTRGQQVTLSCSPISGHRSVSWYQQTPGQGLQFLFEYFSETQRNKGNFPGRFSGRQFSNSRSEMNVSTLELGDSALYLCASSGNYGYTFGSGTRLTVV.

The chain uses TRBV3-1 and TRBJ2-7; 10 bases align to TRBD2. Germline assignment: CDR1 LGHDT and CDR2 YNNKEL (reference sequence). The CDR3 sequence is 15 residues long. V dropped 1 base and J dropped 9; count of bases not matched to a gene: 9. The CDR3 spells CASSQGMLAGVVQYF. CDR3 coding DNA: TGTGCCAGCAGCCAAGGTATGCTAGCGGGAGTTGTGCAGTACTTC.

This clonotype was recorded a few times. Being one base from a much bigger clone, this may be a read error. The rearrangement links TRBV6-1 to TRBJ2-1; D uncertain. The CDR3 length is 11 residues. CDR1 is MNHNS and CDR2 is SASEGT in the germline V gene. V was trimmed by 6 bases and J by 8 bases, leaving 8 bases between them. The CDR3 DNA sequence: TGTGCCAGCAGGTCCAGCCATGAGCAGTTCTTC. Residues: CASRSSHEQFF.

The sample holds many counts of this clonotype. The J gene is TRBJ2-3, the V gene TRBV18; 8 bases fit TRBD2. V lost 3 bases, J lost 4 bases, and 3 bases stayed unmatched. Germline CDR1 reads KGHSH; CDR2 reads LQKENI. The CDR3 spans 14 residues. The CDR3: CASSPGLGPDTQYF. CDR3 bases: TGTGCCAGCTCACCGGGACTAGGGCCAGATACGCAGTATTTT.

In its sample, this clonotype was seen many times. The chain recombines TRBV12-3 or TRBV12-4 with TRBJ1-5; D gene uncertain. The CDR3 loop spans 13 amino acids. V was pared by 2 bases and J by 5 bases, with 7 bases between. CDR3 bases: TGTGCCAGCAGTTTAAGAGTACATCAGCCCCAGCATTTT. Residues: CASSLRVHQPQHF.

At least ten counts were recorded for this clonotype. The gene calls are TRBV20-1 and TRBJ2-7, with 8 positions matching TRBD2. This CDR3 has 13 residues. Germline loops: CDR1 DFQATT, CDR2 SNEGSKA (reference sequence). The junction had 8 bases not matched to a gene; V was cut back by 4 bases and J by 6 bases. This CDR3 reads CSATTGTRTEQYF. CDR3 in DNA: TGCAGTGCTACCACCGGGACTAGAACCGAGCAGTACTTC.

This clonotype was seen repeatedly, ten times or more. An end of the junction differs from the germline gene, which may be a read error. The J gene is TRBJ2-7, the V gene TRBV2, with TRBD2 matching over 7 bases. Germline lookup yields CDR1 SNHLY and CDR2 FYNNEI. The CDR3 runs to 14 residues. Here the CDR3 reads CASSQAGSSYEQYF. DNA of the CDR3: TGTGCCAGCAGTCAAGCGGGGAGCTCCTACGAGCAGTACTTC.

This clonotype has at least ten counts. The CDR3 loop is CASTGVESYEQYF. The CDR3 DNA follows: TGTGCCAGCACGGGGGTCGAGTCCTACGAGCAGTACTTC. The rearrangement links TRBV6-5 to TRBJ2-7; a possible D gene is TRBD2 (6 bases). The CDR3 has 13 residues. The V gene lost 7 bases and the J gene lost 1 base, with 11 bases spanning the gap. CDR1 is MNHEY and CDR2 is SVGAGI in the germline V gene.

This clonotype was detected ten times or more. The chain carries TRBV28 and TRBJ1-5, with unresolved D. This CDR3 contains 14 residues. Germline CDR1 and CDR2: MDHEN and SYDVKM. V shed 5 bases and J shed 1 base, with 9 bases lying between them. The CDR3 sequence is CASSPPISNQPQHF. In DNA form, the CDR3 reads TGTGCCAGCAGTCCCCCTATAAGCAATCAGCCCCAGCATTTT.

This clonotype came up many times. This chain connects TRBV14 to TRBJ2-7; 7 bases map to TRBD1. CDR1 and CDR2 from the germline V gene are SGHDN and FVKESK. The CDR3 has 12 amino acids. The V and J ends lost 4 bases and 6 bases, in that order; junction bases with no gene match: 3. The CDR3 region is CASSLQGIEQYF. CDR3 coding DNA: TGTGCCAGCAGCCTACAGGGGATCGAGCAGTACTTC.

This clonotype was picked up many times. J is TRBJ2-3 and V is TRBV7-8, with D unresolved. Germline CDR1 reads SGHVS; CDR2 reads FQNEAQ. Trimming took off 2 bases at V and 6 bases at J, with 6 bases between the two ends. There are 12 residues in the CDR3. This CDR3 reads CASSLSSDTQYF. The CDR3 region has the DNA TGTGCCAGCAGCTTATCGTCTGATACGCAGTATTTT.

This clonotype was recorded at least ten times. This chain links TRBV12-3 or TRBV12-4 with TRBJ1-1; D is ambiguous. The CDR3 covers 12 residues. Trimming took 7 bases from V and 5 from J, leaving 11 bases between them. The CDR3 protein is CASIKWETEAFF. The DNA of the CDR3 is TGTGCCAGCATCAAGTGGGAGACTGAAGCTTTCTTT.

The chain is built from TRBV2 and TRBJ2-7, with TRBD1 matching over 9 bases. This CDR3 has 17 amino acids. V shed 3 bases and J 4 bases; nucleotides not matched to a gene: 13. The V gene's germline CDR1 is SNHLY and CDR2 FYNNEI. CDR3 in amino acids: CASSEIDGGTGLYEQYF. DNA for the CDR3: TGTGCCAGCAGTGAGATTGATGGCGGGACAGGGTTGTACGAGCAGTACTTC.

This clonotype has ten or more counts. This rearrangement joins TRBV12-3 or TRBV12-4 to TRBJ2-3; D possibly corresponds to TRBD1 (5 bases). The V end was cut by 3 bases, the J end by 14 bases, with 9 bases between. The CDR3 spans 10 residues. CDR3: CASSLDKMYF. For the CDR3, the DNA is TGTGCCAGCAGTTTGGACAAGATGTATTTT.

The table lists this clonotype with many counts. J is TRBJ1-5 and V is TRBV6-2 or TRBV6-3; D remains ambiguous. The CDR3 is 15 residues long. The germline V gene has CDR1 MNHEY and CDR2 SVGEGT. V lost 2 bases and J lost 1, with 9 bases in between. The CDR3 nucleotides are TGTGCCAGCAGTTACCACAGTAAAAGCAATCAGCCCCAGCATTTT. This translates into CASSYHSKSNQPQHF.

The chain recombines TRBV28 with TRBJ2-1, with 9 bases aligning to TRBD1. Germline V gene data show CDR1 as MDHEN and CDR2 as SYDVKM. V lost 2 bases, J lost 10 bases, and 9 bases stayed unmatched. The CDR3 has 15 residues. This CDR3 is CASSLPGQGSYEQFF. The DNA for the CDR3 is TGTGCCAGCAGTTTACCGGGACAGGGCTCCTACGAGCAGTTCTTC.

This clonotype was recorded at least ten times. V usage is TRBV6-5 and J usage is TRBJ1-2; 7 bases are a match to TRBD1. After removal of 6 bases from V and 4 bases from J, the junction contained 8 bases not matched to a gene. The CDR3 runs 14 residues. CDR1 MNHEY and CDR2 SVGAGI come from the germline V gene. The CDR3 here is CASRTQGIIYGYTF. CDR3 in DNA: TGTGCCAGCAGGACACAGGGGATCATCTATGGCTACACCTTC.

The CDR3 loop is CASSVPGQGGTGELFF. CDR3 DNA sequence: TGTGCCAGCAGTGTCCCGGGACAGGGCGGCACCGGGGAGCTGTTTTTT. The V call is TRBV6-4, the J call TRBJ2-2, with 9 bases matching TRBD1. Germline trimming cut 4 bases from V and 4 bases from J; bases unmatched to any gene: 7. The CDR3 extends over 16 amino acids. CDR1 and CDR2 (germline): MRHNA, SNTAGT.

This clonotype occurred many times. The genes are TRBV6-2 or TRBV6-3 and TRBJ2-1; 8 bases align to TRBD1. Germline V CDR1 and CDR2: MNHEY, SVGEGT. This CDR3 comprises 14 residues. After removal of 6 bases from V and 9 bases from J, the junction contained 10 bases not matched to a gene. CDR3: CASSKTRGTGEQFF. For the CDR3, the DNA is TGTGCCAGCAGCAAAACTCGTGGGACAGGTGAGCAGTTCTTC.